This TCR beta chain derives from a study of identical twins. TCRdb re-called the 5' RACE reads through MiXCR, storing one row per CDR3 protein. Of about 470,000 distinct CDR3 sequences listed, approximately 24% are singletons. This clonotype was counted between two and nine times. This CDR3 has 14 amino acids. The junction had 8 bases not matched to a gene; V was cut back by 4 bases and J by 6 bases. Germline values: CDR1 DFQATT, CDR2 SNEGSKA (reference sequence). These sequences were also reported in another study, on T cells expressing NK-cell markers.

The sequencing sample was made of CD4+ T cells sorted from blood. This chain connects TRBV20-1 to TRBJ1-2; 10 nucleotides align to TRBD1. This sequence originates from a woman younger than 35 in good health. The CDR3 DNA follows: TGCAGTGCTATTCCTAGGGGGACAGGGGATGGCTACACCTTC. This sequence encodes CSAIPRGTGDGYTF.